The 18 T cell receptor beta chains below all came from one sample that was sequenced in a study of blood T cell repertoires in COVID-19. Assay used: immunoSEQ multiplex PCR; TCRdb lists only in-frame clones, some missing. In the table there are fewer than 400,000 clones, about 85% of which are singletons. The sequenced sample consisted of peripheral blood. Every receptor here comes from a woman between 18 and 30 years old with acute or convalescent COVID-19.

The rearrangement links TRBV6-5 to TRBJ1-1; D is unresolved. The CDR3 is made up of 15 amino acids. The V end was cut by 0 bases, the J end by 2 bases, with 10 bases between. Per the germline V gene, CDR1 is MNHEY and CDR2 is SVGAGI. The DNA for the CDR3 is TGTGCCAGCAGTTACTCGGGCAGTGGCAACACTGAAGCTTTCTTT. As protein: CASSYSGSGNTEAFF.

This chain connects TRBV28 to TRBJ2-1; D may be TRBD2 (5 bases). V was shortened by 3 bases and J by 5 bases, with 5 bases between the two germline ends. This CDR3 spans 12 amino acids. Germline V gives CDR1 MDHEN, CDR2 SYDVKM. DNA of the CDR3: TGTGCCAGCAGTTTCGGGGACAATGAGCAGTTCTTC. It specifies CASSFGDNEQFF.

The CDR3 is CASSDRDRGPPNYGYTF. The CDR3 DNA reads as TGTGCCAGCAGTGACCGGGACAGGGGGCCCCCTAACTATGGCTACACCTTC. V gene TRBV6-1 combines with J gene TRBJ1-2; 12 nucleotides match TRBD1. V shed 3 bases and J 0 bases; nucleotides not matched to a gene: 5. Per germline, CDR1 MNHNS and CDR2 SASEGT. CDR3 length: 17 residues.

This chain connects TRBV6-2 or TRBV6-3 to TRBJ2-3; 7 bases map to TRBD2. Germline V gene sequence: CDR1 MNHEY, CDR2 SVGEGT. This CDR3 contains 16 residues. Losses at the gene ends were 5 bases for V and 3 bases for J; bases not matched to a gene: 11. The CDR3: CASSLFAGARTDTQYF. CDR3 nucleotides: TGTGCCAGCAGTCTTTTTGCGGGAGCCAGAACAGATACGCAGTATTTT.

The chain carries TRBV28 and TRBJ2-1, with D possibly matching TRBD2 (6 bases). V lost 2 bases and J 10 bases, leaving 18 bases between the germline ends. Germline loops: CDR1 MDHEN, CDR2 SYDVKM. This CDR3 is built from 15 residues. The CDR3 loop is CASSLLAGLWEEQFF. The CDR3 coding sequence is TGTGCCAGCAGTTTACTCGCGGGGCTATGGGAGGAGCAGTTCTTC.

The chain employs TRBV4-2 and TRBJ1-1; the match to TRBD1 covers 8 bases. With V trimmed by 1 base and J by 7 bases, 11 bases remained unmatched. The CDR3 runs to 16 residues. From germline, CDR1 is LGHNA and CDR2 YNFKEQ. CDR3 loop: CASSQVSGGAFVEAFF. The DNA of the CDR3 is TGTGCCAGCAGCCAAGTATCAGGGGGCGCTTTCGTTGAAGCTTTCTTT.

The chain has TRBV21-1 and TRBJ2-5; the D call in the table, TRBD1, was not verified against the DNA. TRBV21-1 is classified as a pseudogene. There are 15 residues in the CDR3. The chain's CDR3 is CASSTGVGRRETQYF. The CDR3 DNA reads TGTGCCAGCAGCACAGGGGTCGGCCGTAGGGAGACCCAGTACTTC.

The chain joins TRBV2 to TRBJ1-2; D remains unclear. The length of the CDR3 is 11 residues. Per the germline V gene, CDR1 is SNHLY and CDR2 is FYNNEI. Deletions cut 6 bases from V and 7 bases from J, with 9 bases between. DNA for the CDR3: TGTGCCAGCAGCGGCGGGGTTGGCTACACCTTC. Its protein product is CASSGGVGYTF.

This chain joins TRBV27 and TRBJ1-2, with D perhaps TRBD1 (5 bases). Trimming left V 1 base short and J 4 bases short, with 16 bases between. Per the germline V gene, CDR1 is MNHEY and CDR2 is SMNVEV (reference sequence). The CDR3 totals 16 residues. CDR3 sequence: CASSLWGQGGSYGYTF. The CDR3 nucleotides are TGTGCCAGCAGTTTATGGGGCCAGGGTGGATCCTATGGCTACACCTTC.

The rearrangement joins TRBV5-5 to TRBJ2-7, with 10 positions matching TRBD2. This CDR3 is built from 18 residues. The V and J ends lost 4 bases and 2 bases, in that order; junction bases with no gene match: 15. Germline assignment: CDR1 SGHKS and CDR2 YYEKEE (reference sequence). CDR3 amino acids: CASSGGGASGSLTYEQYF. CDR3 nucleotide sequence: TGTGCCAGCAGCGGGGGAGGGGCTAGCGGGAGCCTGACCTACGAGCAGTACTTC.

The V and J genes are TRBV28 and TRBJ1-2; maybe TRBD1 (6 bases). This CDR3 has 15 amino acids. Trimming cost V 2 bases and J 4 bases, with 14 bases left between them. Per the germline V gene, CDR1 is MDHEN and CDR2 is SYDVKM. In nucleotides, the CDR3 is TGTGCCAGCAGTTTAGGACAGTTAGGTATCTATGGCTACACCTTC. Translation: CASSLGQLGIYGYTF.

This clone has more than one count but fewer than ten. V and J are TRBV7-9 and TRBJ1-2; 9 bases are shared with TRBD1. J lost 7 bases, V lost 4 bases, and 4 bases had no gene match. This CDR3 contains 13 residues. CDR1 is SEHNR, CDR2 FQNEAQ, per germline (reference sequence). In DNA form, the CDR3 reads TGTGCCAGCAGCTGGGACAGGGCAGGTGGCTACACCTTC. Its protein product is CASSWDRAGGYTF. The full variable domain, with the rest looked up from reference TRBV7-9 and TRBJ1-2, is DTGVSQNPRHKITKRGQNVTFRCDPISEHNRLYWYRQTLGQGPEFLTYFQNEAQLEKSRLLSDRFSAERPKGSFSTLEIQRTEQGDSAMYLCASSWDRAGGYTFGSGTRLTVV.

The V call is TRBV28, the J call TRBJ1-5; D is uncertain. The CDR3 is made up of 13 amino acids. The V gene lost 5 bases and the J gene lost 4 bases, with 9 bases spanning the gap. Germline CDR1 and CDR2: MDHEN and SYDVKM. In nucleotides, the CDR3 is TGTGCCAGCAGTAGCGTCCGGAATCAGCCCCAGCATTTT. Its translation: CASSSVRNQPQHF.

CDR3 amino acids: CASSGEGETQYF. For the CDR3, the DNA is TGTGCCTCGTCGGGGGAGGGGGAGACCCAGTACTTC. The chain employs TRBV30 and TRBJ2-5, with 7 bases that match TRBD2. CDR3 length equals 12 residues. Germline V gene lookup returns CDR1 GTSNPN and CDR2 SVGIG (reference sequence). The trim removed 7 bases at V and 5 bases at J, leaving 7 bases unmatched.

In its sample, this clone was seen a few times. The chain links TRBV9 to TRBJ2-5; D might be TRBD2 (6 bases). The V end lost 4 bases, the J end lost 4 bases, and 20 bases lay between the germline ends. The CDR3 loop spans 16 amino acids. CDR1 SGDLS and CDR2 YYNGEE come from the germline V gene. CDR3 nucleotide sequence: TGTGCCAGCAGCCCCCGGGGAGGTGGCGGGCGAGAGACCCAGTACTTC. This sequence encodes CASSPRGGGGRETQYF.

This chain connects TRBV4-1 to TRBJ2-7; maybe TRBD1 (5 bases). Germline assignment: CDR1 MGHRA and CDR2 YSYEKL. The CDR3 runs 15 residues. Trimming took 4 bases from V and 1 from J, leaving 14 bases between them. In DNA form, the CDR3 reads TGCGCCAGCAGCCGTGGGGCCCCTGGATCCTACGAGCAGTACTTC. Protein: CASSRGAPGSYEQYF.

This clone came up many times. The chain recombines TRBV12-3 or TRBV12-4 with TRBJ1-2, with TRBD1 identical over 10 bases. With V trimmed by 10 bases and J by 5 bases, 4 bases remained unmatched. The CDR3 length is 12 residues. For the CDR3, the DNA is TGTGCCATCTCGGGACAGGGGTATGGCTACACCTTC. Its protein product is CAISGQGYGYTF.

The chain is built from TRBV29-1 and TRBJ2-7; no clear D. V lost 4 bases and J lost 6, with 10 bases in between. CDR3 length: 11 amino acids. The germline V gene has CDR1 SQVTM and CDR2 ANQGSEA. The CDR3 coding sequence is TGCAGCGTTGTTGTAGTTTCCGAGCAGTACTTC. It translates to CSVVVVSEQYF.